Below are 30 T cell receptor beta chains sequenced from a single sample in a study of molecular identifiers for immune sequencing clone quantification. One entry per CDR3 protein results from TCRdb running MiXCR on the PCR reads. The data show approximately 10,000 distinct CDR3 sequences, around 14% seen once. The sequenced material came from naive CD8+ T cells from blood, with Jurkat cell RNA spiked in. Subset here: FACS-sorted CD8+CD4-CCR7+CD45RA+ naive T cells. The receptors were gathered from a human donor in good health. Some libraries in this study had Jurkat cell RNA spiked in.

This clonotype is termed medium-sized (0.01 to 0.1%). The J gene is TRBJ1-4, the V gene TRBV12-3 or TRBV12-4, with a tentative D call TRBD1 (5 bases). The V gene lost 6 bases and the J gene lost 2 bases, with 10 bases spanning the gap. The CDR3 is 14 residues long. The CDR3 loop reads CASSLRATNEKLFF. The DNA for the CDR3 is TGTGCCAGCAGCCTCAGGGCCACTAATGAAAAACTGTTTTTT.

Concerning this clonotype: It may be a read error: a sequence one base away is much more abundant. J is TRBJ1-1 and V is TRBV28; D gene ambiguous. Germline loops: CDR1 MDHEN, CDR2 SYDVKM. The CDR3 is 14 residues long. The CDR3 nucleotides are TGTGCCAGGAGTTTATCTGGGGTAGGAACTGAAGCTTTCTTT. It yields the protein CARSLSGVGTEAFF.

Judged by abundance, this clonotype is medium-sized. The chain is built from TRBV29-1 and TRBJ2-7; 7 bases map to TRBD1. The V segment lost 4 bases and the J segment 1 base; nucleotides outside the gene matches: 10. Germline CDR1 is SQVTM and CDR2 is ANQGSEA. The length of the CDR3 is 15 residues. CDR3 sequence: CSVVPGTEPSYEQYF. The CDR3 nucleotides read TGCAGCGTTGTGCCCGGGACAGAGCCTTCCTACGAGCAGTACTTC.

Regarding this clonotype: It may be a read error: a sequence one base away is much more abundant. The conserved closing phenylalanine or tryptophan is absent in this CDR3, likely reflecting a read error. This rearrangement joins TRBV7-2 to TRBJ2-1, with D uncertain. Germline V gene sequence: CDR1 SGHTA, CDR2 FQGNSA. The CDR3 has 12 amino acids. CDR3 DNA: TGTGCTTCATGGCAGGCTTACAGTGAGCAGTTCCTC. Residues: CASWQAYSEQFL.

This clonotype is judged medium-sized. The rearrangement joins TRBV15 to TRBJ2-4; D gene ambiguous. The CDR3 loop spans 14 amino acids. Germline lookup yields CDR1 LNHNV and CDR2 YYDKDF (reference sequence). V dropped 4 bases and J dropped 0 bases, with 7 bases sitting between them. CDR3: CATSTLLAKNIQYF. The CDR3 nucleotides are TGTGCCACCAGCACCTTACTAGCCAAAAACATTCAGTACTTC.

The sample holds many counts of this clonotype. The rearrangement joins TRBV5-6 to TRBJ2-7; D is undetermined. Trimming cost V 3 bases and J 3 bases, with 28 bases left between them. Per the germline V gene, CDR1 is SGHDT and CDR2 is YYEEEE. The CDR3 consists of 19 residues. The CDR3 nucleotides read TGTGCCAGCAGCTCGGGCTACCCGCCAGCGATAAATATAGTCTACGAGCAGTACTTC. Protein: CASSSGYPPAINIVYEQYF. The full variable domain, in which reference TRBV5-6 and TRBJ2-7 provide the parts outside the CDR3, is DAGVTQSPTHLIKTRGQQVTLRCSPKSGHDTVSWYQQALGQGPQFIFQYYEEEERQRGNFPDRFSGHQFPNYSSELNVNALLLGDSALYLCASSSGYPPAINIVYEQYFGPGTRLTVT.

This clonotype is labeled medium-sized. V gene TRBV27 combines with J gene TRBJ2-5; 8 nucleotides match TRBD2. CDR1 is MNHEY and CDR2 is SMNVEV in the germline V gene (reference sequence). The CDR3 has 14 amino acids. Losses at the gene ends were 5 bases for V and 5 bases for J; bases not matched to a gene: 7. In DNA form, the CDR3 reads TGTGCCAGCAGTCAAGGACTAGCACCCGAGACCCAGTACTTC. Its protein product is CASSQGLAPETQYF.

This clonotype was found many times. V is TRBV20-1 and J is TRBJ2-7; D possibly corresponds to TRBD2 (5 bases). Germline V gene data show CDR1 as DFQATT and CDR2 as SNEGSKA (reference sequence). The CDR3 is 14 residues long. V was clipped by 3 bases and J by 0 bases, with 12 bases between them. The CDR3 sequence: CSASPIGVSYEQYF. The CDR3, as DNA: TGCAGTGCTAGCCCCATCGGGGTCTCCTACGAGCAGTACTTC.

This clonotype was seen at least ten times. J is TRBJ2-3 and V is TRBV7-9, with no clear D. This CDR3 comprises 12 residues. CDR1 SEHNR and CDR2 FQNEAQ come from the germline V gene (reference sequence). Trimming cost V 1 base and J 1 base, with 0 bases left between them. CDR3 bases: TGTGCCAGCAGCTTAGGCACAGATACGCAGTATTTT. Residues: CASSLGTDTQYF.

This clonotype ranks as medium-sized. The rearrangement links TRBV5-6 to TRBJ1-1; D remains unclear. The CDR3 length is 15 residues. Deletions cut 0 bases from V and 3 bases from J, with 12 bases between. Germline CDR1 reads SGHDT; CDR2 reads YYEEEE. The CDR3 reads CASSLGTFTYTEAFF. The CDR3 bases are TGTGCCAGCAGCTTGGGGACGTTTACTTACACTGAAGCTTTCTTT.

Note on this clonotype: This sequence may be a read error, since a much larger clone differs from it by one base. V gene TRBV7-6 combines with J gene TRBJ2-7, with D perhaps matching TRBD1 or TRBD2 (7 bases each). This CDR3 region has 15 residues. Germline CDR1 SGHVS, CDR2 FNYEAQ. The CDR3: CASSLIQGGTYGQYF. DNA for the CDR3: TGTGCCAGCAGCTTAATCCAGGGGGGGACCTACGGGCAGTACTTC.

This clonotype is deemed medium-sized. The chain joins TRBV2 to TRBJ2-3; 9 bases are shared with TRBD1. This CDR3 has 13 residues. Germline lookup yields CDR1 SNHLY and CDR2 FYNNEI. Trimming at V came to 8 bases and at J to 1 base, leaving 1 base not matched to a gene. The DNA for the CDR3 is TGTGCCAGCCGGGACAGGGGCACAGATACGCAGTATTTT. It yields the protein CASRDRGTDTQYF.

The genes are TRBV27 and TRBJ2-6; D remains ambiguous. The V end lost 7 bases, the J end lost 2 bases, and 18 bases lay between the germline ends. The CDR3 has 17 amino acids. CDR1 is MNHEY, CDR2 SMNVEV, per germline (reference sequence). CDR3 sequence (DNA): TGTGCCAGCACCTCGGGTACCTTGCTAGCTGGGGCCAACGTCCTGACTTTC. This encodes CASTSGTLLAGANVLTF. Full variable domain (outside the CDR3, taken from reference TRBV27 and TRBJ2-6): EAQVTQNPRYLITVTGKKLTVTCSQNMNHEYMSWYRQDPGLGLRQIYYSMNVEVTDKGDVPEGYKVSRKEKRNFPLILESPSPNQTSLYFCASTSGTLLAGANVLTFGAGSRLTVL.

At least ten counts were recorded for this clonotype. CDR3 nucleotides: TGTGCCAGCAAAGCTCCGGGACTAGAGGAGACCCAGTACTTC. Its translation is CASKAPGLEETQYF. The chain is built from TRBV27 and TRBJ2-5; TRBD2 agrees at 8 bases. This CDR3 is 14 amino acids long. V was clipped by 7 bases and J by 5 bases; unmatched bases: 9. The V gene's germline CDR1 is MNHEY and CDR2 SMNVEV (reference sequence).

CDR3 sequence (DNA): TGTGCCAGCAGTTGGACTTATACCCGGAACAACACAGATACGCAGTATTTT. This sequence encodes CASSWTYTRNNTDTQYF. The rearrangement links TRBV27 to TRBJ2-3, with a possible D match to TRBD2 (5 bases). Germline V gene lookup returns CDR1 MNHEY and CDR2 SMNVEV (reference sequence). This CDR3 region has 17 residues. The V gene lost 4 bases and the J gene lost 2 bases, with 19 bases spanning the gap.

This clonotype was seen repeatedly, ten times or more. The CDR3: CASSRDRAYEQYF. The DNA for the CDR3 is TGTGCCAGCAGTCGGGACAGAGCCTACGAGCAGTACTTC. The V call is TRBV28, the J call TRBJ2-7; 7 positions agree with TRBD1. Trimming took 5 bases from V and 2 from J; bases not matched to a gene: 3. This CDR3 contains 13 residues. Germline CDR1 MDHEN, CDR2 SYDVKM.

This clonotype is medium-sized in the sample. The genes are TRBV7-2 and TRBJ2-3, with D possibly matching TRBD2 (7 bases). This CDR3 contains 17 residues. V was trimmed by 5 bases and J by 3 bases, leaving 21 bases between them. CDR1 SGHTA and CDR2 FQGNSA come from the germline V gene. The CDR3 spells CASSPLRGGESTDTQYF. As DNA, the CDR3 is TGTGCCAGCAGCCCCCTGAGGGGGGGCGAGAGTACAGATACGCAGTATTTT. Variable domain in full (rest from reference TRBV7-2 and TRBJ2-3): GAGVSQSPSNKVTEKGKDVELRCDPISGHTALYWYRQSLGQGLEFLIYFQGNSAPDKSGLPSDRFSAERTGGSVSTLTIQRTQQEDSAVYLCASSPLRGGESTDTQYFGPGTRLTVL.

Remarks on this clonotype: This could be a read error, since a much larger clone is one nucleotide away. J is TRBJ2-1 and V is TRBV27; D may be TRBD1 (6 bases). The V end lost 4 bases, the J end lost 9 bases, and 16 bases lay between the germline ends. Germline-derived CDR1 and CDR2 are MNHEY and SMNVEV (reference sequence). The CDR3 totals 14 residues. The CDR3 region has the DNA TGTGCCAGCAGTTACGACAGGAGTGGGGGTGAGCAGTTCTTC. It yields the protein CASSYDRSGGEQFF.

The gene calls are TRBV9 and TRBJ2-7; D might be TRBD1 or TRBD2, each matching 5 bases. The CDR3 length is 15 residues. V was pared by 3 bases and J by 3 bases, with 16 bases between. Per the germline V gene, CDR1 is SGDLS and CDR2 is YYNGEE. CDR3 region: CASSGRDAPNYEQYF. The CDR3 DNA reads as TGTGCCAGCAGCGGCCGGGACGCACCAAACTACGAGCAGTACTTC.

This clonotype has ten or more counts. DNA for the CDR3: TGTGCCAGCAGCTTAAACAGGGGTTACGAGACCCAGTACTTC. This sequence encodes CASSLNRGYETQYF. The chain carries TRBV11-2 and TRBJ2-5; 7 bases align to TRBD1. This CDR3 comprises 14 residues. CDR1 and CDR2 from the germline V gene are SGHAT and FQNNGV. Trimming removed 2 bases from V and 5 bases from J; junction bases left unmatched: 5.

About this clonotype: Sequence at one end of the junction differs from germline and may be a read error. V is TRBV29-1 and J is TRBJ2-1, with D perhaps assigned TRBD1 or TRBD2 (6 bases each). Per germline, CDR1 SQVTM and CDR2 ANQGSEA. This CDR3 spans 14 amino acids. This chain's CDR3 is CSAEGGQGLDEQFF. The CDR3 DNA is TGCAGCGCTGAAGGGGGGCAGGGGCTTGATGAGCAGTTCTTC.

In its sample, this clonotype ranks as medium-sized. V and J are TRBV4-3 and TRBJ1-3; D ambiguous. From germline, CDR1 is LGHNA and CDR2 YSLEER. Trimming shortened V by 0 bases and J by 0 bases, and 12 bases separated the two germline ends. The length of the CDR3 is 17 residues. The CDR3 nucleotides read TGCGCCAGCAGCCAAGACTACGGAAGTAGCTCTGGAAACACCATATATTTT. This sequence encodes CASSQDYGSSSGNTIYF.

By frequency in the sample, this clonotype is medium-sized (0.01 to 0.1%). The V and J genes are TRBV2 and TRBJ2-3; D is unclear. V was pared by 2 bases and J by 6 bases, with 9 bases between. CDR1 is SNHLY and CDR2 is FYNNEI in the germline V gene. This CDR3 spans 13 amino acids. CDR3 coding DNA: TGTGCCAGCAGTGAAAGTGGAAGGGATACGCAGTATTTT. Translating it yields CASSESGRDTQYF.

By proportion, this clonotype is medium-sized. This chain links TRBV4-2 with TRBJ2-5, with 13 bases aligning to TRBD2. V was clipped by 4 bases and J by 1 base; unmatched bases: 9. Germline assignment: CDR1 LGHNA and CDR2 YNFKEQ. The CDR3 totals 18 residues. The CDR3 DNA sequence: TGTGCCAGCAGCCCGAGGACTAGCGGGAGTATTTCCCAAGAGACCCAGTACTTC. Encoded protein: CASSPRTSGSISQETQYF.

This clonotype was seen at least ten times. The CDR3, as DNA: TGTGCCAGCAGTTTACGGACAGGGAATCAGCCCCAGCATTTT. Its translation: CASSLRTGNQPQHF. The chain carries TRBV28 and TRBJ1-5; the match to TRBD1 covers 8 bases. Germline trimming cut 2 bases from V and 4 bases from J; bases unmatched to any gene: 1. Germline V CDR1 and CDR2: MDHEN, SYDVKM. CDR3 size: 14 residues.

Sample share makes this clonotype medium-sized (0.01 to 0.1%). The V gene is TRBV11-2, the J gene TRBJ2-3, with D uncertain. Germline loops: CDR1 SGHAT, CDR2 FQNNGV. The V and J ends lost 7 bases and 5 bases respectively, with 19 bases between them. This CDR3 spans 15 amino acids. CDR3 coding DNA: TGTGCCAGCACCCTATCTTCCTCAGGAAAAGATACGCAGTATTTT. Translating gives CASTLSSSGKDTQYF.

This clonotype was counted between two and nine times. The chain combines TRBV10-3 with TRBJ2-7, with D maybe TRBD1 (6 bases). Per the germline V gene, CDR1 is ENHRY and CDR2 is SYGVKD. Trimming cost V 10 bases and J 2 bases, with 15 bases left between them. There are 13 residues in the CDR3. The CDR3: CATRTESPYEQYF. The CDR3 bases are TGTGCCACCAGGACAGAGAGCCCCTACGAGCAGTACTTC.

This clonotype is medium-sized by share. This chain joins TRBV7-9 and TRBJ2-5; D unresolved. The germline V and J ends were trimmed by 5 bases and 0 bases, with 7 bases remaining between them. Germline V gene lookup returns CDR1 SEHNR and CDR2 FQNEAQ (reference sequence). This CDR3 spans 13 amino acids. In nucleotides, the CDR3 is TGTGCCAGCAGCCCCTCGTACCAAGAGACCCAGTACTTC. Protein: CASSPSYQETQYF.

By sample fraction, this clonotype is medium-sized (0.01 to 0.1%). V is TRBV29-1 and J is TRBJ2-3; 11 positions match TRBD2. V lost 1 base to trimming and J lost 2 bases; unmatched junction nucleotides: 8. The CDR3 runs to 17 residues. Germline lookup yields CDR1 SQVTM and CDR2 ANQGSEA. The CDR3 here is CSVEGLVLAGATDTQYF. CDR3 DNA: TGCAGCGTTGAAGGACTGGTACTAGCGGGGGCCACAGATACGCAGTATTTT.

This clonotype is classed as medium-sized. The V call is TRBV5-4, the J call TRBJ2-3; D is unclear. Germline CDR1 SGHNT, CDR2 YYREEE (reference sequence). The CDR3 consists of 17 residues. V lost 6 bases and J lost 0, with 20 bases in between. The CDR3 sequence is CASTPSGFPTSTDTQYF. CDR3 nucleotide sequence: TGTGCCAGCACCCCATCTGGTTTCCCGACTAGCACAGATACGCAGTATTTT.